This is a list of T cell receptor beta chains from one sample in a study of CD8+CD57+ T cells in acquired aplastic anemia. MiXCR was run by TCRdb on the reads, yielding one entry per CDR3 protein. The sample includes roughly 130,000 distinct CDR3 sequences, 48% seen only once; the top ten take about 2.3%. The specimen was sorted CD4+, CD8+, or CD8+CD57+ T cells (not recorded which) from PBMCs. These receptors were taken from a human donor in good health, serving as a control. Both conserved end residues are part of each CDR3. The order of the fields is J gene, clone size, V gene, CDR3 length, D gene, CDR3 protein, CDR3 DNA. D genes are given only for firm matches. The listing skips clone size in some rows; elsewhere it reads once, few, many or a size class.

>TRBJ2-7|NA|TRBV19|12|NA
CASSIEVHEQYF
TGTGCCAGTAGTATCGAGGTCCACGAGCAGTACTTC
>TRBJ1-2|NA|TRBV29-1|13|NA
CSVIWTGYGGYTF
TGCAGCGTGATTTGGACGGGGTATGGTGGCTACACCTTC
>TRBJ1-5|NA|TRBV19|15|NA
CASSWGAGGNQPQHF
TGTGCCAGTAGTTGGGGGGCGGGAGGCAATCAGCCCCAGCATTTT
>TRBJ1-1|NA|TRBV19|14|NA
CASSIQGRSTEAFF
TGTGCCAGTAGTATACAGGGACGGAGCACTGAAGCTTTCTTT
>TRBJ1-2|NA|TRBV5-6|12|NA
CAGSPGNYGYTF
TGTGCCGGCAGCCCTGGAAACTATGGCTACACCTTC
>TRBJ2-7|NA|TRBV2|15|TRBD2
CASRETSGGAYEQYF
TGTGCCAGCAGGGAGACTAGCGGGGGGGCCTACGAGCAGTACTTC
>TRBJ2-7|NA|TRBV6-5|16|TRBD2
CASSYSATSGSYEQYF
TGTGCCAGCAGTTACTCGGCGACTAGCGGCTCCTACGAGCAGTACTTC
>TRBJ1-4|NA|TRBV5-4|14|NA
CASSLRGRNEKLFF
TGTGCCAGCAGCTTACGGGGGAGGAATGAAAAACTGTTTTTT
>TRBJ2-1|many|TRBV25-1|15|NA
CASSDVQAGVNEQFF
TGTGCCAGCAGTGATGTTCAGGCAGGGGTAAATGAGCAGTTCTTC
>TRBJ1-5|many|TRBV20-1|13|NA
CSARGGSNQPQHF
TGCAGTGCTAGAGGAGGTAGTAATCAGCCCCAGCATTTT
>TRBJ1-2|many|TRBV12-3/TRBV12-4|20|TRBD1
CASSRDFFPGQGKGNYGYTF
TGTGCCAGCAGTCGTGACTTCTTTCCGGGACAGGGGAAGGGGAACTATGGCTACACCTTC
>TRBJ1-1|NA|TRBV15|15|NA
CATSSRRGFSTEAFF
TGTGCCACCAGCAGCCGCAGGGGTTTTAGCACTGAAGCTTTCTTT
>TRBJ2-7|many|TRBV19|15|NA
CASSTTSTARYEQYF
TGTGCCAGTAGTACGACTTCGACAGCACGCTACGAGCAGTACTTC
>TRBJ1-1|NA|TRBV29-1|13|NA
CSAPGDGNTEAFF
TGCAGCGCCCCCGGGGACGGGAACACTGAAGCTTTCTTT
>TRBJ2-7|once|TRBV11-2|15|TRBD1
CASSAGGQVHYEQYF
TGTGCCAGCAGCGCGGGCGGACAGGTGCACTACGAGCAGTACTTC
>TRBJ2-3|many|TRBV5-4|16|NA
CASTSGGAGSVDTQYF
TGTGCCAGCACCTCCGGGGGCGCCGGCTCGGTGGATACGCAGTATTTT
>TRBJ1-5|NA|TRBV27|16|TRBD1
CASGVGTGISNQPQHF
TGTGCCAGCGGAGTCGGGACAGGGATTAGCAATCAGCCCCAGCATTTT
>TRBJ2-1|NA|TRBV29-1|16|NA
CSVELLGSSSYNEQFF
TGCAGCGTTGAACTCCTGGGGAGTAGCTCCTACAATGAGCAGTTCTTC
>TRBJ1-2|medium-sized|TRBV2|13|TRBD1
CASGDRGDFGYTF
TGTGCCAGCGGCGACAGGGGGGATTTTGGCTACACCTTC
>TRBJ1-1|NA|TRBV10-1|12|NA
CASSEGDTEAFF
TGCGCCAGCAGTGAAGGGGACACTGAAGCTTTCTTT
>TRBJ1-2|few|TRBV30|14|NA
CAWTTQEVQYGYTF
TGTGCCTGGACGACACAAGAAGTCCAGTATGGCTACACCTTC
>TRBJ2-7|many|TRBV7-2|12|NA
CASSSPRNEQYF
TGTGCCAGCAGCTCCCCCCGAAACGAGCAGTACTTC
>TRBJ1-3|many|TRBV10-3|14|NA
CAISDRSSGNTIYF
TGTGCCATCAGTGATAGGAGCTCTGGAAACACCATATATTTT
>TRBJ2-7|once|TRBV24-1|17|TRBD2
CATRAGGRTKSSYEQYF
TGTGCCACCAGAGCGGGGGGGCGGACGAAGAGCTCCTACGAGCAGTACTTC
>TRBJ2-2|NA|TRBV9|16|TRBD2
CASSVAAGEYTGELFF
TGTGCCAGCAGCGTAGCAGCGGGGGAGTACACCGGGGAGCTGTTTTTT
>TRBJ2-3|NA|TRBV7-3|16|TRBD2
CASSPTSGGTLDTQYF
TGTGCCAGCAGCCCAACTAGCGGGGGAACATTAGATACGCAGTATTTT
>TRBJ1-5|NA|TRBV9|15|TRBD1
CASSVGTGNRQPQHF
TGTGCCAGCAGCGTAGGGACAGGGAATCGCCAGCCCCAGCATTTT